Listed below are T cell receptor beta chains from one sample, sequenced in a study of CD8 T cells in Susac syndrome. MiXCR, applied by TCRdb to the immunoSEQ multiplex PCR reads, yields one record per CDR3 protein. The sample includes some 200,000 distinct CDR3 sequences, approximately 95% of them seen just once. Specimen: CD8+ T cells from PBMCs. These receptors all come from a human donor with Susac syndrome. The CDR3 runs from the conserved cysteine through the conserved F or W. The order of the fields is clone size, D gene, V gene, J gene, CDR3 protein, CDR3 DNA. D genes are given only for firm matches. Not all rows give a size; the values are once, few, many and, for expanded clones, a class.

.	TRBD1	TRBV29-1	TRBJ2-1	CSVLVFTGASYNEQFF	TGCAGCGTCCTCGTCTTCACAGGGGCGTCCTACAATGAGCAGTTCTTC
.	.	TRBV27	TRBJ1-5	CASSVTPNQPQHF	TGTGCCAGCAGTGTCACACCCAATCAGCCCCAGCATTTT
.	.	TRBV29-1	TRBJ2-1	CSVAAGYGNEQFF	TGCAGCGTTGCTGCGGGTTATGGGAATGAGCAGTTCTTC
.	.	TRBV7-6	TRBJ1-1	CASSLGVSGTEAFF	TGTGCCAGCAGCTTAGGTGTTTCGGGTACTGAAGCTTTCTTT
.	.	TRBV7-3	TRBJ1-6	CASSFPWAGRNSPLHF	TGTGCCAGCAGCTTCCCGTGGGCAGGGAGGAATTCACCCCTCCACTTT
.	.	TRBV27	TRBJ2-2	CASQNTGELFF	TGTGCCAGCCAGAACACCGGGGAGCTGTTTTTT
.	.	TRBV4-1	TRBJ2-4	CASSQDGGLFAKNIQYF	TGCGCCAGCAGCCAAGACGGGGGGCTCTTCGCCAAAAACATTCAGTACTTC
.	.	TRBV4-1	TRBJ2-7	CASTNDRDSRSYEQYF	TGCGCCAGCACGAATGATCGGGACTCCAGATCCTACGAGCAGTACTTC
.	.	TRBV5-6	TRBJ2-1	CASSLNDNEQFF	TGTGCCAGCAGCTTGAACGACAATGAGCAGTTCTTC
.	.	TRBV18	TRBJ1-2	CASSPSGTAGHGYTF	TGTGCCAGCTCACCTTCCGGGACGGCGGGGCATGGCTACACCTTC
.	.	TRBV3-1	TRBJ1-5	CASSQDPSPPQHF	TGTGCCAGCAGCCAAGACCCGTCGCCGCCCCAGCATTTT
few	.	TRBV4-2	TRBJ2-7	CASSQGSGYEQYF	TGTGCCAGCAGCCAAGGGAGTGGCTACGAGCAGTACTTC
.	TRBD1	TRBV6-5	TRBJ2-7	CASSFNTGVGYEQYF	TGTGCCAGCAGTTTCAATACAGGGGTCGGCTACGAGCAGTACTTC
.	.	TRBV9	TRBJ2-3	CASSVLSTDTQYF	TGTGCCAGCAGCGTTTTGAGTACAGATACGCAGTATTTT
.	.	TRBV5-1	TRBJ1-1	CASSLGGGMFEAFF	TGCGCCAGCAGCTTGGGAGGTGGGATGTTTGAAGCTTTCTTT
.	.	TRBV9	TRBJ2-5	CASSDAETQYF	TGTGCCAGCAGCGACGCAGAGACCCAGTACTTC
.	TRBD1	TRBV27	TRBJ1-1	CASSLSGQGPEAFF	TGTGCCAGCAGTTTATCGGGACAGGGGCCTGAAGCTTTCTTT
.	.	TRBV7-8	TRBJ2-4	CASSLVGRGLDKNIQYF	TGTGCCAGCAGCTTAGTGGGGCGGGGCCTGGACAAAAACATTCAGTACTTC
once	.	TRBV18	TRBJ1-5	CASSPDMPGGRKPQHF	TGTGCCAGCTCACCGGATATGCCGGGAGGGAGAAAGCCCCAGCATTTT
once	.	TRBV6-5	TRBJ2-1	CASGSNEQFF	TGTGCCAGTGGAAGCAATGAGCAGTTCTTC
few	.	TRBV7-9	TRBJ1-1	CASSVGQYTEAFF	TGTGCCAGCAGCGTCGGACAGTACACTGAAGCTTTCTTT
.	.	TRBV24-1	TRBJ2-2	CATGGGSGELFF	TGTGCCACCGGAGGGGGTTCCGGGGAGCTGTTTTTT
.	.	TRBV5-6	TRBJ1-2	CASSPTGTQFNYGYTF	TGTGCCAGCAGCCCCACCGGGACACAATTTAACTATGGCTACACCTTC
.	TRBD2	TRBV5-6	TRBJ2-1	CASNGGGNEQFF	TGTGCCAGCAATGGCGGGGGAAATGAGCAGTTCTTC
once	TRBD1	TRBV5-1	TRBJ2-3	CACHRGSTDTQYF	TGCGCCTGTCACAGGGGAAGCACAGATACGCAGTATTTT
once	TRBD1	TRBV20-1	TRBJ1-5	CSARAHTGEIWNQPQHF	TGCAGTGCTAGAGCTCACACAGGGGAGATTTGGAATCAGCCCCAGCATTTT
.	.	TRBV24-1	TRBJ2-2	CATSDLQAGELFF	TGTGCCACCAGTGATTTGCAGGCCGGGGAGCTGTTTTTT
few	TRBD2	TRBV7-6	TRBJ2-7	CASSPSTGTMQYF	TGTGCCAGCAGCCCTTCAACCGGGACTATGCAGTACTTC
few	.	TRBV9	TRBJ2-2	CASSVGSGELFF	TGTGCCAGCAGCGTAGGTTCCGGGGAGCTGTTTTTT
.	.	TRBV4-2	TRBJ2-7	CASSQGGPDEQYF	TGTGCCAGCAGCCAAGGGGGCCCCGACGAGCAGTACTTC
.	.	TRBV6-2/TRBV6-3	TRBJ2-7	CASSYSIVYEQYF	TGTGCCAGCAGTTACTCGATAGTATACGAGCAGTACTTC
once	TRBD1	TRBV5-4	TRBJ2-7	CASSFTTGTGNEQYF	TGTGCCAGCAGTTTCACAACCGGGACAGGGAACGAGCAGTACTTC
.	TRBD2	TRBV29-1	TRBJ2-3	CSVGLAGSSTDTQYF	TGCAGCGTCGGACTAGCGGGGAGTAGCACAGATACGCAGTATTTT
.	TRBD1	TRBV27	TRBJ1-4	CASSRLTGSNEKLFF	TGTGCCAGCAGTAGACTGACAGGGTCTAATGAAAAACTGTTTTTT
.	TRBD2	TRBV9	TRBJ2-1	CASSVVAGSRSSYNEQFF	TGTGCCAGCAGCGTAGTAGCGGGATCGCGGAGCTCCTACAATGAGCAGTTCTTC
.	TRBD1	TRBV5-6	TRBJ1-5	CASSFRTGSSNQPQHF	TGTGCCAGCAGCTTTAGGACAGGGAGCAGCAATCAGCCCCAGCATTTT
.	TRBD2	TRBV5-1	TRBJ2-7	CASSSGLRTYEQYF	TGCGCCAGCAGCTCGGGACTACGCACCTACGAGCAGTACTTC
.	.	TRBV20-1	TRBJ2-2	CSARPTSWANTGELFF	TGCAGTGCTAGACCGACTAGTTGGGCGAACACCGGGGAGCTGTTTTTT
.	TRBD2	TRBV7-7	TRBJ2-5	CASSETSGGLLETQYF	TGTGCTAGCAGCGAAACTAGCGGGGGGCTTCTTGAGACCCAGTACTTC
.	TRBD1	TRBV18	TRBJ2-3	CATQLSGQGRDTQYF	TGTGCCACCCAGCTTTCGGGACAGGGGAGAGATACGCAGTATTTT
.	TRBD1	TRBV20-1	TRBJ2-1	CSARVIWTGDNEQFF	TGCAGTGCTAGAGTAATCTGGACAGGGGACAATGAGCAGTTCTTC
.	.	TRBV9	TRBJ2-2	CASSAPVQPGELFF	TGTGCCAGCAGCGCACCGGTTCAACCCGGGGAGCTGTTTTTT
.	TRBD1	TRBV3-1	TRBJ1-3	CASSHYGDSGNTIYF	TGTGCCAGCAGCCATTACGGGGACAGTGGAAACACCATATATTTT
.	.	TRBV28	TRBJ2-7	CASSLRPAYEQYF	TGTGCCAGCAGTCTTCGACCTGCCTACGAGCAGTACTTC
.	TRBD1	TRBV19	TRBJ1-2	CASSDLTGDYNYGYTF	TGTGCCAGTAGCGACCTGACAGGGGACTACAACTATGGCTACACCTTC
.	.	TRBV10-3	TRBJ1-1	CAISGGDTEAFF	TGTGCCATCAGCGGAGGAGACACTGAAGCTTTCTTT
.	.	TRBV6-5	TRBJ2-5	CASSYSIRNLGETQYF	TGTGCCAGCAGTTACTCGATACGGAACCTGGGGGAGACCCAGTACTTC
.	.	TRBV6-5	TRBJ2-3	CASSYSPGGRTSTDTQYF	TGTGCCAGCAGTTACTCGCCCGGGGGGCGGACTAGCACAGATACGCAGTATTTT
.	.	TRBV4-1	TRBJ1-5	CASSEYGTVSNQPQHF	TGCGCCAGCAGCGAATATGGGACCGTTAGCAATCAGCCCCAGCATTTT
.	TRBD1	TRBV20-1	TRBJ2-7	CSARDYRDRTYEQYF	TGCAGTGCTAGAGACTACCGGGACAGGACCTACGAGCAGTACTTC
.	.	TRBV12-3/TRBV12-4	TRBJ2-2	CASSPGSSGELFF	TGTGCCAGCAGCCCTGGCTCGTCCGGGGAGCTGTTTTTT
.	TRBD1	TRBV3-1	TRBJ1-1	CASSQVGTGYTEAFF	TGTGCCAGCAGCCAAGTAGGGACAGGGTACACTGAAGCTTTCTTT
once	.	TRBV30	TRBJ1-1	CAWSLDRGGTEAFF	TGTGCCTGGAGCCTGGACCGAGGGGGCACTGAAGCTTTCTTT